The next 28 T cell receptor beta chains were all read from a single sample in a study of OX40 agonist ivuxolimab in advanced cancers. TCRdb's copy holds only in-frame clones and misses some; the assay was immunoSEQ multiplex PCR. The sample contains some 150,000 clones, approximately 90% of which appear only once. The material sequenced was CD4+ or CD8+ T cells sorted from blood, taken in a trial of the OX40 agonist ivuxolimab. The receptors here all came from an adult with an advanced solid tumor such as melanoma, head and neck, liver or kidney cancer.

The chain recombines TRBV27 with TRBJ1-6; 7 bases are a match to TRBD1. The CDR3 runs 16 residues. V trimming: 3 bases; J trimming: 10 bases; junction bases outside the gene matches: 12. Germline V lookup: CDR1 MNHEY, CDR2 SMNVEV (reference sequence). Here the CDR3 reads CASSFLAGTAMSPLHF. The CDR3 DNA is TGTGCCAGCAGTTTTTTAGCCGGGACAGCGATGTCACCCCTCCACTTT.

J is TRBJ2-2 and V is TRBV29-1; no reliable D call. The CDR3 is 14 residues long. V was cut by 4 bases and J by 1 base, with 10 bases left in between. Germline V gene lookup returns CDR1 SQVTM and CDR2 ANQGSEA. CDR3 DNA: TGCAGCGTTGTCGGGTTGAGGAACACCGGGGAGCTGTTTTTT. It specifies CSVVGLRNTGELFF.

The chain combines TRBV4-1 with TRBJ1-2; D is unclear. The germline V gene encodes CDR1 MGHRA and CDR2 YSYEKL. The CDR3 is 15 amino acids. Trimming left V 1 base short and J 6 bases short, with 15 bases between. The CDR3 region has the DNA TGCGCCAGCAGCCAAGGTTGGCCCAGCGCGCATGGCTACACCTTC. Its translation: CASSQGWPSAHGYTF.

The rearrangement joins TRBV15 to TRBJ2-7; maybe TRBD1 (6 bases). The ends were cut back, 0 bases at V and 9 bases at J, with 12 bases in the middle. The CDR3 contains 13 residues. Looked up from germline, CDR1 is LNHNV and CDR2 is YYDKDF (reference sequence). As DNA, the CDR3 is TGTGCCACCAGCAGAGACCAACAGGGTTGGCAGTACTTC. Encoded protein: CATSRDQQGWQYF. Filled out from reference TRBV15 and TRBJ2-7, the complete variable domain reads DAMVIQNPRYQVTQFGKPVTLSCSQTLNHNVMYWYQQKSSQAPKLLFHYYDKDFNNEADTPDNFQSRRPNTSFCFLDIRSPGLGDTAMYLCATSRDQQGWQYFGPGTRLTVT.

In the case of this clone: Relative to the germline gene, one junction end is altered; a read error may explain this. V usage is TRBV28 and J usage is TRBJ1-2, with a tentative D call TRBD1 (6 bases). CDR1 and CDR2 (germline): MDHEN, SYDVKM. The CDR3 runs to 12 residues. The CDR3 coding sequence is TGCTTACTGGGCAGGAGGCAGGGGGGCTACACCTTC. It specifies CLLGRRQGGYTF.

For the CDR3, the DNA is TGTGCCACCAGCAGGTTGTTGAACTACGAGCAGTACTTC. Amino acid sequence: CATSRLLNYEQYF. The gene calls are TRBV15 and TRBJ2-7; D ambiguous. This CDR3 region has 13 residues. V was trimmed by 3 bases and J by 3 bases, leaving 9 bases between them. CDR1 LNHNV and CDR2 YYDKDF come from the germline V gene (reference sequence).

This clone is a singleton in its sample. The CDR3 region is CASSPPAAGPNQPQHF. The DNA for the CDR3 is TGTGCCAGCTCACCACCGGCGGCAGGACCCAATCAGCCCCAGCATTTT. The chain links TRBV18 to TRBJ1-5; no clear D. The CDR3 length is 16 residues. In germline, CDR1 is KGHSH, CDR2 LQKENI. V was pared by 0 bases and J by 3 bases, with 12 bases between.

The gene calls are TRBV7-2 and TRBJ1-1; D might be TRBD1 (5 bases). Germline V gene lookup returns CDR1 SGHTA and CDR2 FQGNSA. The CDR3 has 13 amino acids. V lost 1 base and J 6 bases, leaving 9 bases between the germline ends. The CDR3 DNA reads TGTGCCAGCAGCTTAGGGGGGTTGGCTGAAGCTTTCTTT. This sequence encodes CASSLGGLAEAFF.

The chain carries TRBV2 and TRBJ2-1; 13 bases map to TRBD2. Trimming took 6 bases from V and 6 from J; bases not matched to a gene: 5. The germline CDR1 and CDR2 sequences are SNHLY and FYNNEI. The CDR3 is 15 amino acids. The CDR3 here is CASRRGLAGFNEQFF. For the CDR3, the DNA is TGTGCCAGCAGACGGGGACTAGCGGGATTCAATGAGCAGTTCTTC.

The J gene is TRBJ1-1, the V gene TRBV13; D gene unclear. The CDR3 is made up of 12 amino acids. The V end was cut by 8 bases, the J end by 4 bases, with 11 bases between. Per germline, CDR1 PRHDT and CDR2 FYEKMQ (reference sequence). CDR3 sequence (DNA): TGTGCCAGCTCGCTTTTCGGCACTGAAGCTTTCTTT. Amino acids: CASSLFGTEAFF.

This clone showed up just a few times. V is TRBV7-9 and J is TRBJ2-5; maybe TRBD1 (6 bases). CDR1 is SEHNR, CDR2 FQNEAQ, per germline (reference sequence). The CDR3 covers 14 residues. Trimming cost V 3 bases and J 2 bases, with 10 bases left between them. In DNA form, the CDR3 reads TGTGCCAGCAGCTTCTCCGGGACACAAGAGACCCAGTACTTC. Encoded protein: CASSFSGTQETQYF.

This sequence joins TRBV28 and TRBJ1-2; D uncertain. Germline lookup yields CDR1 MDHEN and CDR2 SYDVKM. This CDR3 has 14 residues. V was shortened by 2 bases and J by 3 bases, with 10 bases between the two germline ends. CDR3 DNA: TGTGCCAGCAGTTTACAGTCCCTTCACTATGGCTACACCTTC. Protein sequence: CASSLQSLHYGYTF.

The gene calls are TRBV19 and TRBJ1-1; unclear D gene. V lost 10 bases to trimming and J lost 5 bases, with 17 bases between them. The CDR3 consists of 13 residues. Germline loops: CDR1 LNHDA, CDR2 SQIVND (reference sequence). The chain's CDR3 is CATDRTGSTEAFF. CDR3 coding DNA: TGTGCCACCGATCGGACGGGGTCTACTGAAGCTTTCTTT.

J is TRBJ2-6 and V is TRBV28; D unclear. V lost 2 bases and J lost 4, with 12 bases in between. This CDR3 has 16 residues. The V gene's germline CDR1 is MDHEN and CDR2 SYDVKM. Here the CDR3 DNA reads TGTGCCAGCAGTTTAATTAAAAGGACCGGGGCCAACGTCCTGACTTTC. It specifies CASSLIKRTGANVLTF.

The chain links TRBV28 to TRBJ1-5; D is perhaps TRBD1 (5 bases). Germline loops: CDR1 MDHEN, CDR2 SYDVKM. V was clipped by 4 bases and J by 6 bases, with 16 bases between them. CDR3 length: 15 amino acids. The CDR3 region is CASSWEGIVGQPQHF. Written as DNA, the CDR3 is TGTGCCAGCAGTTGGGAGGGGATTGTCGGTCAGCCCCAGCATTTT.

This chain uses TRBV9 with TRBJ2-3; 10 bases are shared with TRBD2. The trim removed 4 bases at V and 4 bases at J, leaving 9 bases unmatched. There are 16 residues in the CDR3. Per the germline V gene, CDR1 is SGDLS and CDR2 is YYNGEE. DNA of the CDR3: TGTGCCAGCAGCTCCAGGGTAGCGGGAGGAGCAGATACGCAGTATTTT. This sequence encodes CASSSRVAGGADTQYF.

DNA for the CDR3: TGTGCCAGCAGTTACTCGAAGGGAGCTGGCTATGGCTACACCTTC. Translating it yields CASSYSKGAGYGYTF. The chain couples TRBV6-5 to TRBJ1-2, with unresolved D. Trimming removed 0 bases from V and 4 bases from J, with 12 bases in between. Looked up from germline, CDR1 is MNHEY and CDR2 is SVGAGI. The length of the CDR3 is 15 residues.

The rearrangement uses TRBV28 and TRBJ2-5; D is unresolved. The CDR3 loop spans 16 amino acids. The V gene lost 2 bases and the J gene lost 7 bases, with 20 bases spanning the gap. CDR1 and CDR2 from the germline V gene are MDHEN and SYDVKM. CDR3 nucleotides: TGTGCCAGCAGTTTAGAGGTATGGTCGGCGGTGGGGACCCAGTACTTC. Translated, it gives CASSLEVWSAVGTQYF.

The rearrangement uses TRBV27 and TRBJ2-7; 9 nucleotides align to TRBD1. This CDR3 has 12 residues. With 6 bases clipped from V and 9 bases from J, the junction kept 6 bases outside the gene matches. Looked up from germline, CDR1 is MNHEY and CDR2 is SMNVEV (reference sequence). CDR3 protein: CASRRTGGGQYF. The CDR3 DNA sequence: TGTGCCAGCAGACGAACAGGGGGCGGGCAGTACTTC.

This clone appeared a few times. The V and J genes are TRBV28 and TRBJ1-2, with D possibly being TRBD1 (6 bases). Germline loops: CDR1 MDHEN, CDR2 SYDVKM. V shed 4 bases and J shed 5 bases, with 11 bases lying between them. This CDR3 spans 13 amino acids. The CDR3 sequence is CASSSGTTYGYTF. The CDR3 nucleotides read TGTGCCAGCAGTTCCGGGACAACGTATGGCTACACCTTC.

The rearrangement joins TRBV20-1 to TRBJ2-5, with D unresolved. The DNA end lines up better with TRBJ2-7; the J call may be wrong. CDR1 and CDR2 (germline): DFQATT, SNEGSKA (reference sequence). The CDR3 runs 10 residues. CDR3 residues: CSAPYYEQYF. DNA of the CDR3: TGCAGTGCCCCCTACTACGAGCAGTACTTC.

The V gene is TRBV7-9, the J gene TRBJ2-5; D is possibly TRBD1 (5 bases). The better agreement between TRBJ2-7 and the DNA end casts doubt on the J call. The CDR3 runs to 13 residues. CDR1 SEHNR and CDR2 FQNEAQ come from the germline V gene (reference sequence). The CDR3 loop is CASSLARAYEQYF. The CDR3 DNA follows: TGTGCCAGCAGCTTGGCCAGGGCCTACGAGCAGTACTTC.

The chain couples TRBV15 to TRBJ1-1; D not certain. Per germline, CDR1 LNHNV and CDR2 YYDKDF (reference sequence). The CDR3 extends over 16 amino acids. Trimming shortened V by 5 bases and J by 0 bases, and 16 bases separated the two germline ends. Here the CDR3 DNA reads TGTGCCACCAGCGATCCTATAGTGATGGTGAACACTGAAGCTTTCTTT. Residues: CATSDPIVMVNTEAFF.

The chain employs TRBV11-3 and TRBJ1-2; TRBD1 might be the D (5 bases). Deletions cut 1 base from V and 5 bases from J, with 17 bases between. Germline lookup yields CDR1 SGHNT and CDR2 YENEEA. The CDR3 is 16 amino acids. In DNA form, the CDR3 reads TGTGCCAGCAGCTTAGCACTCCGGGGGGGAAATTATGGCTACACCTTC. Amino acid sequence: CASSLALRGGNYGYTF.

This chain connects TRBV6-5 to TRBJ1-1; TRBD1 is a possible D gene (5 bases). CDR1 is MNHEY, CDR2 SVGAGI, per germline. This CDR3 has 15 amino acids. Between the trimmed V and J ends, which lost 4 bases and 1 base, there was a span of 13 bases. The CDR3 region is CASSSHLDRNTEAFF. The CDR3 coding sequence is TGTGCCAGCAGTTCCCACCTCGACAGGAACACTGAAGCTTTCTTT.

This clone was detected once. V gene TRBV19 combines with J gene TRBJ2-1; 7 positions agree with TRBD2. Germline CDR1 reads LNHDA; CDR2 reads SQIVND (reference sequence). V shed 5 bases and J 4 bases; nucleotides not matched to a gene: 11. There are 16 residues in the CDR3. The CDR3 protein is CASSEIGLEFYNEQFF. In DNA, the CDR3 is TGTGCCAGTAGTGAGATTGGACTAGAATTTTACAATGAGCAGTTCTTC.

The chain is built from TRBV6-5 and TRBJ2-5; 7 nucleotides line up with TRBD2. Germline assignment: CDR1 MNHEY and CDR2 SVGAGI. The CDR3 has 13 amino acids. The J segment lost 9 bases and the V segment lost 2 bases, leaving 6 bases of the junction unmatched. The CDR3 region has the DNA TGTGCCAGCAGTTACGAGTGGGGAGGGGCCCAGTACTTC. Amino acid sequence: CASSYEWGGAQYF.

The gene calls are TRBV27 and TRBJ2-2; the D gene is possibly TRBD2 (6 bases). Germline CDR1 MNHEY, CDR2 SMNVEV (reference sequence). The CDR3 is 14 residues long. V was trimmed by 5 bases and J by 0 bases, leaving 7 bases between them. The CDR3 region is CASSGGTNTGELFF. The CDR3 coding sequence is TGTGCCAGCAGTGGGGGGACGAACACCGGGGAGCTGTTTTTT.